This T cell receptor beta chain was profiled in a study of regulatory T cells in long-lasting Graves disease. Study conclusions and caveats: In persistent patients, shared public clonotypes (roughly 2,700) outnumbered those in new patients (about 1,000). TRBV28, TRBJ1-2 and TRBJ2-5 emerged as the favored segments in persistent disease.

As for time point: persistent/refractory GD, antithyroid drugs over 5 years with positive TRAb. Making the TCR library involved RNA that had been extracted from PBMCs. V lost 1 base to trimming and J lost 3 bases, with 3 bases between them. The CDR3 covers 12 residues. The germline gives CDR1 LGHDT, CDR2 YNNKEL (reference sequence). This clonotype came up many times. Its antigen remains unknown. Relying on iRepertoire HTBI primers and Arm-PCR of CDR3 regions, the team built TCR beta libraries. TCRdb re-called the multiplex PCR reads with MiXCR, one entry per CDR3 protein. The sample has 350,000 to 500,000 distinct CDR3 sequences, about 21% seen once.

Sequenced material: peripheral blood mononuclear cells (PBMCs), taken when the disease was refractory, from a patient treated with antithyroid drugs. The chain carries TRBV3-1 and TRBJ2-5; D unresolved. The sequence was collected from a female donor with Graves disease. The CDR3 spells CASSQAKETQYF. The CDR3, as DNA: TGTGCCAGCAGCCAAGCAAAAGAGACCCAGTACTTC.